One and the same sample provided the 12 T cell receptor beta chains below, sequenced in a study of regulatory T cells in long-lasting Graves disease. Arm-PCR of CDR3 regions with iRepertoire HTBI primers generated TCR beta libraries. TCRdb processed the multiplex PCR reads anew with MiXCR; each CDR3 protein has one entry. Here the sample spans around 430,000 distinct CDR3 sequences, about 20% being singletons. Time point of the sample: persistent/refractory GD, antithyroid drugs over 5 years with positive TRAb. Scientists built the TCR library using RNA that was extracted from PBMCs. The sample consisted of peripheral blood mononuclear cells (PBMCs), taken when the disease was refractory, from a patient treated with antithyroid drugs. These receptors were taken from a female donor with Graves disease.

The rearrangement uses TRBV30 and TRBJ1-4, with a possible D match to TRBD1 (5 bases). This CDR3 has 13 amino acids. Trimming cost V 2 bases and J 3 bases, with 7 bases left between them. CDR1 GTSNPN and CDR2 SVGIG come from the germline V gene (reference sequence). The CDR3 nucleotides read TGTGCCTGGAGTCGGGGGGCTAATGAAAAACTGTTTTTT. This codes for CAWSRGANEKLFF.

This clonotype was recorded at least ten times. The chain employs TRBV20-1 and TRBJ2-5; TRBD2 is a possible D gene (7 bases). The ends were cut back, 0 bases at V and 4 bases at J, with 21 bases in the middle. The CDR3 length is 17 residues. CDR1 is DFQATT, CDR2 SNEGSKA, per germline (reference sequence). The CDR3 DNA reads as TGCAGTGCTAGAGATGGGTTGGGGGCGGGAGTTTCAGAGACCCAGTACTTC. Encoded protein: CSARDGLGAGVSETQYF.

This chain connects TRBV25-1 to TRBJ2-1, with D perhaps assigned TRBD1 or TRBD2 (6 bases each). This CDR3 is 14 amino acids long. Between the trimmed V and J ends, which lost 5 bases and 0 bases, there was a span of 8 bases. Per the germline V gene, CDR1 is MGHDK and CDR2 is SYGVNS. This CDR3 reads CASSRGLSYNEQFF. CDR3 coding DNA: TGTGCCAGCAGTCGGGGGCTCTCCTACAATGAGCAGTTCTTC.

This clonotype was picked up many times. V usage is TRBV6-1 and J usage is TRBJ1-6, with no clear D. This CDR3 region has 14 residues. Trimming removed 5 bases at V and 8 bases at J, with 13 bases between. The V gene's germline CDR1 is MNHNS and CDR2 SASEGT. The CDR3 DNA follows: TGTGCCAGCAGTCAGGTCCCTATTTATTCACCCCTCCACTTT. It encodes CASSQVPIYSPLHF.

The chain couples TRBV6-5 to TRBJ2-7; 10 nucleotides align to TRBD1. There are 15 residues in the CDR3. V lost 0 bases to trimming and J lost 5 bases; unmatched junction nucleotides: 4. Germline V gives CDR1 MNHEY, CDR2 SVGAGI. The chain's CDR3 is CASSYSRDRGDEQYF. The CDR3 bases are TGTGCCAGCAGTTACTCGCGGGACAGGGGTGACGAGCAGTACTTC.

The V call is TRBV5-5, the J call TRBJ2-6; TRBD1 is a possible D gene (6 bases). The CDR3 spans 18 residues. V was clipped by 6 bases and J by 4 bases, with 23 bases between them. The V gene's germline CDR1 is SGHKS and CDR2 YYEKEE (reference sequence). DNA of the CDR3: TGTGCCAGCAAAGTGGGGGCCACCGCGAGGTTCGGGGCCAACGTCCTGACTTTC. It encodes CASKVGATARFGANVLTF.

This clonotype was counted at least ten times. The genes are TRBV6-1 and TRBJ2-7, with TRBD1 matching 7 bases. Looked up from germline, CDR1 is MNHNS and CDR2 is SASEGT. The CDR3 has 12 amino acids. V lost 5 bases, J lost 3 bases, and 1 base stayed unmatched. CDR3: CASSQGDYEQYF. The CDR3 DNA reads TGTGCCAGCAGTCAGGGGGACTACGAGCAGTACTTC.

The gene calls are TRBV9 and TRBJ2-2; D gene unclear. The V end lost 0 bases, the J end lost 3 bases, and 9 bases lay between the germline ends. Per germline, CDR1 SGDLS and CDR2 YYNGEE. The CDR3 has 15 residues. DNA for the CDR3: TGTGCCAGCAGCGTAGGATCCTGGGACACCGGGGAGCTGTTTTTT. It translates to CASSVGSWDTGELFF.

This clonotype has just a few counts. V usage is TRBV10-3 and J usage is TRBJ2-2; D possibly uses TRBD1 or TRBD2 (5 bases each). The CDR3 is 16 residues long. Trimming took 0 bases from V and 4 from J, leaving 12 bases between them. Germline V gene data show CDR1 as ENHRY and CDR2 as SYGVKD. CDR3 nucleotide sequence: TGTGCCATCAGTGAGTCGGCAGGGAGTGCCACCGGGGAGCTGTTTTTT. It translates to CAISESAGSATGELFF.

This clonotype was counted ten times or more. The rearrangement links TRBV7-2 to TRBJ2-7; TRBD2 is a possible D gene (5 bases). V lost 5 bases and J 1 base, leaving 12 bases between the germline ends. This CDR3 contains 14 residues. Germline CDR1 reads SGHTA; CDR2 reads FQGNSA. CDR3 amino acids: CASSTRAESYEQYF. The CDR3 DNA sequence: TGTGCCAGCAGCACTAGAGCGGAGTCCTACGAGCAGTACTTC. Using reference TRBV7-2 and TRBJ2-7 for the parts outside the CDR3, the full variable domain is GAGVSQSPSNKVTEKGKDVELRCDPISGHTALYWYRQSLGQGLEFLIYFQGNSAPDKSGLPSDRFSAERTGGSVSTLTIQRTQQEDSAVYLCASSTRAESYEQYFGPGTRLTVT.

This clonotype was seen at least ten times. V usage is TRBV29-1 and J usage is TRBJ1-5; D may be TRBD1 (6 bases). The germline V and J ends were trimmed by 7 bases and 3 bases, with 13 bases remaining between them. The CDR3 is 13 amino acids. Germline assignment: CDR1 SQVTM and CDR2 ANQGSEA. The CDR3 sequence is CSAQGGINQPQHF. The DNA of the CDR3 is TGCAGCGCCCAAGGGGGGATCAATCAGCCCCAGCATTTT.

This chain links TRBV28 with TRBJ1-1; 9 positions agree with TRBD1. The length of the CDR3 is 16 residues. V trimming: 0 bases; J trimming: 4 bases; junction bases outside the gene matches: 6. Germline V gives CDR1 MDHEN, CDR2 SYDVKM. Here the CDR3 DNA reads TGTGCCAGCAGTTTATGGGGGACAGGGAGGGGCACTGAAGCTTTCTTT. Its translation: CASSLWGTGRGTEAFF.